These T cell receptor beta chains were read from a single sample in a study of blood T cell repertoires in COVID-19. TCRdb's table, derived via immunoSEQ multiplex PCR, lists solely in-frame clones and lacks some. Seen here are fewer than 400,000 clones, approximately 88% observed once, and the top ten hold about 8.9%. The sample consisted of PBMCs or T cells enriched from blood (not recorded which). Every receptor here comes from a woman under 30 who had recovered from COVID-19. CDR3s include the opening cysteine and the closing phenylalanine or tryptophan. Each record gives: V gene, J gene, D gene, clone size, CDR3 DNA, CDR3 protein. The D gene is left open where the match is weak. Only part of the rows carry a size: once, few, many, or a class if the clone is expanded.

>TRBV18|TRBJ1-1|TRBD1|-
TGTGCCAGCTCACCCGGACAGGTGAACACTGAAGCTTTCTTT
CASSPGQVNTEAFF
>TRBV2|TRBJ1-6|TRBD1|-
TGTGCCAGCAGTGTGTTCGTCAGACAGGGTAATTCACCCCTCCACTTT
CASSVFVRQGNSPLHF
>TRBV27|TRBJ2-7|-|-
TGTGCCAGCAGTCTTCTAGCCGCACCCTACGAGCAGTACTTC
CASSLLAAPYEQYF
>TRBV7-9|TRBJ2-3|TRBD1|-
TGTGCCAGCAGCGCCATGGGACAGGGAACAGATACGCAGTATTTT
CASSAMGQGTDTQYF
>TRBV28|TRBJ1-6|TRBD1|-
TGTGCCAGCAGTCTCTGGACAGGCGTGAGCTCCTATAATTCACCCCTCCACTTT
CASSLWTGVSSYNSPLHF
>TRBV5-1|TRBJ2-2|-|-
TGCGCCAGCCAAAGCACCGTAAACACCGGGGAGCTGTTTTTT
CASQSTVNTGELFF
>TRBV28|TRBJ1-2|TRBD1|-
TGTGCCAGCAGTTTCTCAGGACAGGGGCTAGTATATGGCTACACCTTC
CASSFSGQGLVYGYTF
>TRBV5-1|TRBJ2-3|-|-
TGCGCCAGCAGCTTGACCGGGACTCCGAGTAGCACAGATACGCAGTATTTT
CASSLTGTPSSTDTQYF
>TRBV9|TRBJ2-7|-|-
TGTGCCAGCAGCGTAGCCCCACAAGACAGGTTTGGGTCCTACGAGCAGTACTTC
CASSVAPQDRFGSYEQYF
>TRBV5-5|TRBJ1-2|TRBD1|-
TGTGCCAGCAGCCACCCTCCTCGGACAGGGGGTGGCTACACCTTC
CASSHPPRTGGGYTF
>TRBV5-6|TRBJ2-1|TRBD2|-
TGTGCCAGCAGCTTTGGGGGACTAGTCAATGAGCAGTTCTTC
CASSFGGLVNEQFF
>TRBV5-4|TRBJ2-3|-|-
TGTGCCAGCAGCTTAGACCCTAGCGCTTGGGGCCCAGATACGCAGTATTTT
CASSLDPSAWGPDTQYF
>TRBV13|TRBJ1-2|TRBD1|-
TGTGCCAGCAGCTCGAGGTACTACAGGGGCTGGGACTATGGCTACACCTTC
CASSSRYYRGWDYGYTF
>TRBV7-3|TRBJ2-3|-|-
TGTGCCAGCAGCTTAGCGGCCACAGATACGCAGTATTTT
CASSLAATDTQYF
>TRBV7-3|TRBJ1-4|TRBD1|-
TGTGCCAGCAGCCCCAGGGGGCTTGGTCGTGAAAAACTGTTTTTT
CASSPRGLGREKLFF
>TRBV7-2|TRBJ1-2|-|-
TGTGCCAGCAGCCTAGGGACATCCTATGGCTACACCTTC
CASSLGTSYGYTF
>TRBV9|TRBJ2-1|TRBD1|-
TGTGCCAGCAGCGCCGGGACAGGGATAAATTTGTTGGTTCTAAGCAATGAGCAGTTCTTC
CASSAGTGINLLVLSNEQFF
>TRBV6-2/TRBV6-3|TRBJ1-4|-|-
TGTGCCAGCAGTTCTGCAGGCGCCCAAGGCAATGAAAAACTGTTTTTT
CASSSAGAQGNEKLFF
>TRBV4-1|TRBJ2-2|-|few
TGCGCCAGCAGCCAGGCAGATGGACAATCGGCCACCGGGGAGCTGTTTTTT
CASSQADGQSATGELFF
>TRBV5-4|TRBJ1-2|-|-
TGTGCCAGCAGCTTGCCGAGAACCTCTCTCTATGGCTACACCTTC
CASSLPRTSLYGYTF
>TRBV5-6|TRBJ2-5|-|-
TGTGCCAGCAGCTCGCCTACTAGTGGAGAGACCCAGTACTTC
CASSSPTSGETQYF
>TRBV3-1/TRBV3-2|TRBJ1-2|TRBD1|-
TGTGCCAGCAGCCCACGTCGGACAGGCTTAACTTTC
CASSPRRTGLTF
>TRBV5-1|TRBJ1-1|-|-
TGCGCCAGCAGCTTGGGAGGGATGAACACTGAAGCTTTCTTT
CASSLGGMNTEAFF
>TRBV29-1|TRBJ2-1|-|-
TGCAGCGTTAAGGCTAGCTCCTACAATGAGCAGTTCTTC
CSVKASSYNEQFF
>TRBV27|TRBJ1-4|-|-
TGTGCCAGCAGTTTCCAGGCCACCAGGGAAAAACTGTTTTTT
CASSFQATREKLFF
>TRBV10-3|TRBJ2-3|-|-
TGTGCCATCAGTGAGTCGAAAGGTAGCGTGGAAACAGATACGCAGTATTTT
CAISESKGSVETDTQYF
>TRBV6-5|TRBJ1-6|-|once
TGTGCCAGCAGAGGGGACATCGGGGCTTCACCCCTCCACTTT
CASRGDIGASPLHF
>TRBV10-3|TRBJ1-3|-|-
TGTGCCAGCGGATCCTCTGGAAACACCATATATTTT
CASGSSGNTIYF
>TRBV12-3/TRBV12-4|TRBJ1-4|-|-
TGTGCCAGCAGTTTTCGTGAAAAACTGTTTTTT
CASSFREKLFF
>TRBV9|TRBJ2-3|TRBD2|-
TGTGCCAGCAGCGGACTAGCGGGGGGGCCCGCAGATACGCAGTATTTT
CASSGLAGGPADTQYF
>TRBV28|TRBJ2-1|-|-
TGTGCCAGCAGTTTTTCGTACAATGAGCAGTTCTTC
CASSFSYNEQFF
>TRBV28|TRBJ1-3|-|few
TGTGCCAGCAGCTTATGGAGTCGGAGCTCTGGAAACACCATATATTTT
CASSLWSRSSGNTIYF
>TRBV4-1|TRBJ1-2|-|-
TGCGCCAGCAGCCAAGAGGCCAGGGTATATGGCTACACCTTC
CASSQEARVYGYTF
>TRBV19|TRBJ1-6|-|-
TGTGCCAGTAGTATATATGGGCCAACCCCCACCGACAGGATCAATTCACCCCTCCACTTT
CASSIYGPTPTDRINSPLHF
>TRBV6-5|TRBJ1-6|TRBD1|-
TGTGCCAGCAGTTTGGGACAGGGTTGGAATTCACCCCTCCACTTT
CASSLGQGWNSPLHF
>TRBV2|TRBJ2-5|TRBD2|-
TGTGCCAGCAGTCAATTAGCGGGGCCCCAAGAGACCCAGTACTTC
CASSQLAGPQETQYF
>TRBV13|TRBJ1-2|-|-
TGTGCCAGCAGCCTGGAGACCGTGGCGGGGGGCTACACCTTC
CASSLETVAGGYTF
>TRBV4-2|TRBJ2-5|TRBD2|once
TGTGCCAGCAGCCGGCGCGGGACTAGCGGGGGGGCGTTTACTGCAGAGACCCAGTACTTC
CASSRRGTSGGAFTAETQYF
>TRBV7-2|TRBJ1-3|-|-
TGTGCCAGCAGTATCCAGGGTCAGGGAAACACCATATATTTT
CASSIQGQGNTIYF
>TRBV18|TRBJ1-2|TRBD1|-
TGTGCCAGCTCACCAGCGATCCGGGACAGGGCATATGGCTACACCTTC
CASSPAIRDRAYGYTF
>TRBV19|TRBJ1-5|-|-
TGTGCCAGTAGTATAGACAGGGGTCTATGGAAACCCCAGCATTTT
CASSIDRGLWKPQHF